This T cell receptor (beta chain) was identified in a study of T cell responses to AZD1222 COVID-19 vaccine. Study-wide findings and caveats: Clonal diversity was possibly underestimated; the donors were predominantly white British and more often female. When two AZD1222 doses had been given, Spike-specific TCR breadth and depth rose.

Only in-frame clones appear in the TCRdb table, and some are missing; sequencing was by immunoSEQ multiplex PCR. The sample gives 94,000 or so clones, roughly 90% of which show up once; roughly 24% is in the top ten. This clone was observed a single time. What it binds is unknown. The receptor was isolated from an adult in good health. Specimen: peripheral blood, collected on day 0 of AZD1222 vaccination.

Here the CDR3 DNA reads TGTGCCACCAGCAGAACAGGGCTACCGAACACCGGGGAGCTGTTTTTT. It encodes CATSRTGLPNTGELFF. The chain is built from TRBV15 and TRBJ2-2, with a weak D call TRBD1 (6 bases). The CDR3 is 16 amino acids. Germline V CDR1 and CDR2: LNHNV, YYDKDF (reference sequence). The V end was cut by 2 bases, the J end by 0 bases, with 10 bases between.